Listed below are T cell receptor beta chains from one sample, sequenced in a study of T cells in tumors after PD-1 blockade. Libraries were prepared by immunoSEQ multiplex PCR; TCRdb keeps only in-frame clonotypes and omits some of them. Among around 49,000 clones, around 85% were seen once, and the ten largest hold roughly 4.1%. The specimen was PBMCs, collected before anti-PD-1 treatment. These receptor sequences come from a human donor with basal cell carcinoma. Both conserved end residues are part of each CDR3. D genes are given only for firm matches. Rows may omit the clone size; those that give it use once, few, many or a size class.

v_call	d_call	clone_size	j_call	cdr3_nt	cdr3_aa
TRBV6-6	-	-	TRBJ2-1	TGTGCCAGCAGTTACTACAGCTGGTCCATTGAGCAGTTCTTC	CASSYYSWSIEQFF
TRBV30	-	once	TRBJ2-5	TGTGCCTGGAGTGTAGGACTGGTCGGAGAGACCCAGTACTTC	CAWSVGLVGETQYF
TRBV12-3/TRBV12-4	TRBD1	-	TRBJ1-2	TGTGCCAGCAGACACACAGGGGCCGGGGGCTACACCTTC	CASRHTGAGGYTF
TRBV9	TRBD2	-	TRBJ2-2	TGTGCCAGCAGCGTAGACTGGGCGGGGGGAACCGGGGAGCTGTTTTTT	CASSVDWAGGTGELFF
TRBV21-1	-	-	TRBJ2-1	TGTGCCAGCAGCAAAGCACCTAGGGGGAGATACAATGAGCAGTTCTTC	CASSKAPRGRYNEQFF
TRBV14	-	-	TRBJ2-5	TGTGCCAGCAGCCAATCGGGGTTTGAGACCCAGTACTTC	CASSQSGFETQYF
TRBV5-1	-	few	TRBJ1-1	TGCGCCAGCAGCTTGGGAATGAACACTGAAGCTTTCTTT	CASSLGMNTEAFF
TRBV6-5	TRBD1	-	TRBJ2-7	TGTGCCAGCACCCGGGACAGGGACGAGCAGTACTTC	CASTRDRDEQYF
TRBV29-1	-	-	TRBJ1-1	TGCAGCGGCGCTCAGGGAGAGGGCACTGAAGCTTTCTTT	CSGAQGEGTEAFF
TRBV7-2	TRBD1	-	TRBJ1-5	TGTGCCAGCAGCCCCGGGACAGGGGGCTGGGGGAATCAGCCCCAGCATTTT	CASSPGTGGWGNQPQHF
TRBV27	-	once	TRBJ2-5	TGTGCCAGCAGTTCGTGGGCCCAAGAGACCCAGTACTTC	CASSSWAQETQYF
TRBV4-1	-	-	TRBJ1-4	TGCGCCAGCAGCCAGGCTTCCACCGGGACCGAGAATGAAAAACTGTTTTTT	CASSQASTGTENEKLFF
TRBV30	TRBD1	-	TRBJ1-2	TGTGCCTGGAGTATTCCCGGACAGGGAAACTATGGCTACACCTTC	CAWSIPGQGNYGYTF
TRBV15	TRBD2	once	TRBJ2-4	TGTGCCACCAGCAGAGGGGGACTAGCGGCGGGAAACATTCAGTACTTC	CATSRGGLAAGNIQYF
TRBV5-4	-	-	TRBJ1-4	TGTGCCAGCAGCTTGAGGACGGCGAATGAAAAACTGTTTTTT	CASSLRTANEKLFF
TRBV5-4	TRBD2	-	TRBJ2-1	TGTGCCAGCAGCCACGCTTCTAGCGGGTCGTACAATGAGCAGTTCTTC	CASSHASSGSYNEQFF
TRBV24-1	TRBD2	-	TRBJ2-1	TGTGCCACCAGTGCCGTCCCAATTTCCCGTCTAGCGGGGGTGGATGAGCAGTTCTTC	CATSAVPISRLAGVDEQFF
TRBV6-5	-	-	TRBJ2-7	TGTGCCAGCCAAAACTGGCAGCCTCTAACCTACGAGCAGTACTTC	CASQNWQPLTYEQYF
TRBV28	-	-	TRBJ2-2	TGTGCCAGCAGTCCTGGGACTTTCAACACCGGGGAGCTGTTTTTT	CASSPGTFNTGELFF
TRBV29-1	-	-	TRBJ1-1	TGCAGCTTCACATTATCGAGGTTGGGGAACACTGAAGCTTTCTTT	CSFTLSRLGNTEAFF
TRBV6-5	-	once	TRBJ1-4	TGTGCCAGCAGCACAGGCTCAACTAATGAAAAACTGTTTTTT	CASSTGSTNEKLFF
TRBV30	TRBD1	-	TRBJ2-2	TGTGCCTGGAGCCTTCCTGGACAGGGGACCGGGGAGCTGTTTTTT	CAWSLPGQGTGELFF
TRBV24-1	TRBD2	once	TRBJ2-1	TGTGCCACCAGTCTTAAGCGGGGCGCCGGGAGTGAGCAGTTCTTC	CATSLKRGAGSEQFF
TRBV2	-	-	TRBJ1-6	TGTGCCAGCAGTGAATGGGAGGTGGCCTATAATTCACCCCTCCACTTT	CASSEWEVAYNSPLHF
TRBV7-2	TRBD1	medium-sized	TRBJ1-2	TGTGCCAGCAGCCCGGACAGGTCCTTCGACGGCTACACCTTC	CASSPDRSFDGYTF